These 22 T cell receptor beta chains were all obtained from the same sample, sequenced in a study of blood T cell repertoires in COVID-19. Assay: immunoSEQ multiplex PCR; the TCRdb copy retains only in-frame clones and omits some. The data hold fewer than 300,000 clones, with about nine tenths observed a single time. Sequencing input: peripheral blood. The receptor source for this set is a woman aged 50 to 60 with COVID-19, enrolled during active disease.

DNA for the CDR3: TGTGCCAGCAGTAACAACGAGCAGTACTTC. Translating it yields CASSNNEQYF. The chain has TRBV28 and TRBJ2-7; D not certain. The CDR3 is 10 amino acids. V shed 5 bases and J shed 5 bases, with 4 bases lying between them. The germline V gene has CDR1 MDHEN and CDR2 SYDVKM.

This clone was detected only a few times. The rearrangement joins TRBV7-2 to TRBJ1-2; the D gene is possibly TRBD1 (5 bases). V was clipped by 3 bases and J by 2 bases, with 19 bases between them. Germline values: CDR1 SGHTA, CDR2 FQGNSA. The CDR3 is 17 residues long. CDR3: CASSFDRTGGTNYGYTF. The CDR3 DNA reads TGTGCCAGCAGCTTTGATAGGACCGGGGGGACGAACTATGGCTACACCTTC. Full variable domain (remainder filled in from reference TRBV7-2 and TRBJ1-2): GAGVSQSPSNKVTEKGKDVELRCDPISGHTALYWYRQSLGQGLEFLIYFQGNSAPDKSGLPSDRFSAERTGGSVSTLTIQRTQQEDSAVYLCASSFDRTGGTNYGYTFGSGTRLTVV.

The chain joins TRBV5-1 to TRBJ1-1; perhaps TRBD1 as D (5 bases). The CDR3 runs to 13 residues. V lost 2 bases, J lost 3 bases, and 8 bases lay in between. Germline CDR1 reads SGHRS; CDR2 reads YFSETQ. The CDR3 here is CASSFAGHTEAFF. In nucleotides, the CDR3 is TGCGCCAGCAGCTTCGCAGGGCACACTGAAGCTTTCTTT.

With respect to this clone: At one boundary the junction diverges from the germline segment, which might be a read error. The J gene is TRBJ2-1, the V gene TRBV7-7, with 10 bases matching TRBD1. CDR1 and CDR2 (germline): SSHAT, FNYEAQ (reference sequence). The CDR3 runs to 15 residues. CDR3 sequence: CASSTGTGDGNEQFF. The CDR3 DNA is TGTGCTAGCAGCACCGGGACAGGGGATGGCAATGAGCAGTTCTTC. Combining the CDR3 with reference TRBV7-7 and TRBJ2-1 gives the whole variable domain GAGVSQSPRYKVTKRGQDVTLRCDPISSHATLYWYQQALGQGPEFLTYFNYEAQPDKSGLPSDRFSAERPEGSISTLTIQRTEQRDSAMYRCASSTGTGDGNEQFFGPGTRLTVL.

This clone was counted a single time. The chain couples TRBV5-1 to TRBJ2-3; D is unclear. Germline CDR1 and CDR2: SGHRS and YFSETQ. This CDR3 has 15 amino acids. V lost 4 bases and J 5 bases, leaving 17 bases between the germline ends. The CDR3 spells CASSAEAQLIDTQYF. The CDR3 region has the DNA TGCGCCAGCAGCGCTGAGGCCCAGCTTATAGATACGCAGTATTTT.

As for this clone: Other DNA sequences in the sample encode the same CDR3. V and J are TRBV5-4 and TRBJ2-1; 10 bases are shared with TRBD1. Germline CDR1 and CDR2: SGHNT and YYREEE (reference sequence). The CDR3 extends over 16 amino acids. The J segment lost 4 bases and the V segment lost 0 bases, leaving 4 bases of the junction unmatched. The CDR3 sequence: CASSLGGTGAYNEQFF. The CDR3 coding sequence is TGTGCCAGCAGCTTGGGTGGGACAGGGGCGTACAATGAGCAGTTCTTC.

The chain carries TRBV5-1 and TRBJ2-1, with D unresolved. This CDR3 comprises 14 residues. Trimming shortened V by 2 bases and J by 0 bases, and 6 bases separated the two germline ends. Germline CDR1 and CDR2: SGHRS and YFSETQ. The CDR3 region has the DNA TGCGCCAGCAGCTTTCCGAGCTCCTACAATGAGCAGTTCTTC. Translation gives CASSFPSSYNEQFF. Full variable domain (outside the CDR3, taken from reference TRBV5-1 and TRBJ2-1): KAGVTQTPRYLIKTRGQQVTLSCSPISGHRSVSWYQQTPGQGLQFLFEYFSETQRNKGNFPGRFSGRQFSNSRSEMNVSTLELGDSALYLCASSFPSSYNEQFFGPGTRLTVL.

The rearrangement links TRBV18 to TRBJ1-6, with TRBD1 matching 8 bases. V lost 5 bases to trimming and J lost 9 bases; unmatched junction nucleotides: 9. The V gene's germline CDR1 is KGHSH and CDR2 LQKENI. The CDR3 spans 15 residues. The CDR3 here is CASSAATGEGSPLHF. DNA of the CDR3: TGTGCCAGCTCAGCGGCGACAGGGGAAGGTTCACCCCTCCACTTT.

This chain links TRBV4-2 with TRBJ2-7, with 7 bases that match TRBD2. The trim removed 1 base at V and 5 bases at J, leaving 8 bases unmatched. The germline V gene encodes CDR1 LGHNA and CDR2 YNFKEQ. The CDR3 consists of 15 residues. CDR3 nucleotides: TGTGCCAGCAGCCAAGGGTTAAAGCGGGAAGACGAGCAGTACTTC. Residues: CASSQGLKREDEQYF.

CDR3 in DNA: TGTGCCAGCAGCCAGGGACCTCAGGAGGGTGGCTACACCTTC. Encoded protein: CASSQGPQEGGYTF. The chain combines TRBV4-2 with TRBJ1-2; D possibly corresponds to TRBD1 (5 bases). Germline V gene sequence: CDR1 LGHNA, CDR2 YNFKEQ. Trimming removed 3 bases from V and 7 bases from J, with 15 bases in between. The CDR3 covers 14 residues.

This clone was detected once. This chain links TRBV19 with TRBJ1-1; the D gene is possibly TRBD1 (6 bases). Per the germline V gene, CDR1 is LNHDA and CDR2 is SQIVND (reference sequence). With 5 bases removed from V and 5 bases from J, the gap between germline ends came to 24 bases. The CDR3 totals 17 residues. CDR3 loop: CASSRTATGPMGTEAFF. DNA of the CDR3: TGTGCCAGTAGTCGAACGGCGACAGGACCAATGGGGACTGAAGCTTTCTTT.

Written as DNA, the CDR3 is TGTGCCAGCAGCTTCTCCGGACTAGCGGGAGGTACCGGGGAGCTGTTTTTT. Protein product: CASSFSGLAGGTGELFF. The chain couples TRBV11-3 to TRBJ2-2; 14 bases map to TRBD2. The V and J ends lost 3 bases and 5 bases, in that order; junction bases with no gene match: 5. The germline V gene encodes CDR1 SGHNT and CDR2 YENEEA. This CDR3 has 17 amino acids.

Here the CDR3 reads CASGLGQTEGYGYTF. The CDR3 DNA reads TGTGCTAGTGGTTTGGGCCAGACTGAGGGCTATGGCTACACCTTC. The J gene is TRBJ1-2, the V gene TRBV12-5; the D is unclear. CDR1 is LGHNT and CDR2 is FRNRAP in the germline V gene. Trimming pared 1 base from V and 4 bases from J, leaving 13 bases between. The CDR3 runs to 15 residues.

The V call is TRBV25-1, the J call TRBJ1-1; TRBD1 matches 7 bases. This CDR3 is 16 amino acids long. Germline V gene lookup returns CDR1 MGHDK and CDR2 SYGVNS. J lost 5 bases, V lost 8 bases, and 17 bases had no gene match. The CDR3 protein is CASHPSRQGVRTEAFF. The CDR3 DNA reads TGTGCCAGCCACCCCTCCCGACAGGGCGTTCGGACTGAAGCTTTCTTT. Supplemented by reference TRBV25-1 and TRBJ1-1, the full variable domain reads EADIYQTPRYLVIGTGKKITLECSQTMGHDKMYWYQQDPGMELHLIHYSYGVNSTEKGDLSSESTVSRIRTEHFPLTLESARPSHTSQYLCASHPSRQGVRTEAFFGQGTRLTVV.

This sequence joins TRBV7-8 and TRBJ1-6; 8 nucleotides agree with TRBD1. Trimming removed 5 bases from V and 7 bases from J; junction bases left unmatched: 13. The CDR3 is made up of 17 amino acids. Looked up from germline, CDR1 is SGHVS and CDR2 is FQNEAQ. The CDR3 is CASSPLRGQLANSPLHF. As DNA, the CDR3 is TGTGCCAGCAGCCCTCTCAGGGGGCAATTAGCGAATTCACCCCTCCACTTT.

The genes are TRBV15 and TRBJ1-2; D gene ambiguous. Germline V CDR1 and CDR2: LNHNV, YYDKDF (reference sequence). V shed 0 bases and J shed 5 bases, with 4 bases lying between them. This CDR3 is 12 amino acids long. CDR3 DNA sequence: TGTGCCACCAGCAGAGATCGGTATGGCTACACCTTC. This translates into CATSRDRYGYTF.

This clone was observed a handful of times. The gene calls are TRBV2 and TRBJ2-5; the D gene is possibly TRBD2 (6 bases). From germline, CDR1 is SNHLY and CDR2 FYNNEI. The CDR3 sequence is 15 residues long. V dropped 2 bases and J dropped 9 bases, with 19 bases sitting between them. The chain's CDR3 is CASSERFSREAAQYF. In DNA, the CDR3 is TGTGCCAGCAGTGAACGGTTCTCGCGGGAAGCGGCCCAGTACTTC.

The count of this clone is one. V and J are TRBV11-2 and TRBJ2-7, with TRBD1 identical over 9 bases. The J segment lost 2 bases and the V segment lost 4 bases, leaving 3 bases of the junction unmatched. Germline values: CDR1 SGHAT, CDR2 FQNNGV. The CDR3 runs to 14 residues. DNA for the CDR3: TGTGCCAGCAGCTGGGGACAGGGACCCTACGAGCAGTACTTC. This gives the protein CASSWGQGPYEQYF.

V gene TRBV5-6 combines with J gene TRBJ1-2, with D perhaps matching TRBD1 (6 bases). Germline V gene sequence: CDR1 SGHDT, CDR2 YYEEEE. Trimming stripped 4 bases from V and 4 bases from J, with 17 bases between. This CDR3 contains 15 residues. The CDR3: CASSLGTPTPYGYTF. In DNA form, the CDR3 reads TGTGCCAGCAGCCTCGGGACACCTACCCCCTATGGCTACACCTTC.

The rearrangement joins TRBV19 to TRBJ2-3, with 7 bases aligning to TRBD2. Germline-derived CDR1 and CDR2 are LNHDA and SQIVND (reference sequence). With 6 bases clipped from V and 0 bases from J, the junction kept 6 bases outside the gene matches. CDR3 length: 15 residues. In DNA, the CDR3 is TGTGCCAGTAGCTCTAGCGGAAAAAGCACAGATACGCAGTATTTT. As protein: CASSSSGKSTDTQYF.

This rearrangement joins TRBV12-3 or TRBV12-4 to TRBJ2-1; tentatively, D is TRBD1 (5 bases). CDR3 length: 11 residues. V lost 6 bases and J lost 15, with 15 bases in between. The CDR3 nucleotides read TGTGCCAGCAGCCGTAGGGGTGTTCCGTTCTTC. Its translation is CASSRRGVPFF.

This rearrangement joins TRBV19 to TRBJ1-2; the D gene is possibly TRBD1 (5 bases). Trimming took 8 bases from V and 6 from J, leaving 25 bases between them. CDR3 size: 16 residues. CDR1 LNHDA and CDR2 SQIVND come from the germline V gene (reference sequence). DNA of the CDR3: TGTGCCAGTGACCTAATCGGGGGATCCCTGATTGATGGCTACACCTTC. This encodes CASDLIGGSLIDGYTF.